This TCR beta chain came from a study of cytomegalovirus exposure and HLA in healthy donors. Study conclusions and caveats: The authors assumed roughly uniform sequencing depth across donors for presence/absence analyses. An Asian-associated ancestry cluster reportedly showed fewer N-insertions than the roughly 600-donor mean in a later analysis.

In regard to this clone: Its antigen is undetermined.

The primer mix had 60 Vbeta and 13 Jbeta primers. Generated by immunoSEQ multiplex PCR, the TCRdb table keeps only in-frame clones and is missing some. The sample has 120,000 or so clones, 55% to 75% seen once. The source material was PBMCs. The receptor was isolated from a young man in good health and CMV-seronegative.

CDR3 in amino acids: CASSSGQGQAGNTIYF. In DNA form, the CDR3 reads TGCGCCAGCAGCTCCGGACAGGGACAGGCTGGAAACACCATATATTTT. The rearrangement joins TRBV5-1 to TRBJ1-3; TRBD1 matches at 8 bases. The CDR3 contains 16 residues. Germline lookup yields CDR1 SGHRS and CDR2 YFSETQ. Trimming cost V 3 bases and J 2 bases; bases outside gene matches: 7.